This T cell receptor beta chain was found in a study of T cells after posttransplantation cyclophosphamide. Study results and caveats: Skin or GI-infiltrating T cells shared few TRB sequences with blood. TRB clonality was highly associated with recipient CMV seropositivity and reactivation. Donor-recipient repertoire similarity was low at 1-2 months, rising over year one.

Assay used: immunoSEQ multiplex PCR; TCRdb lists only in-frame clones, some missing. The sample contains approximately 17,000 clones, 90% to 95% of which appear only once. Cells defined as naive were viable CD3+CD4+ or CD3+CD8+ and CCR7+CD45RA+CD45RO-CD95-CD27+CD28+. This related bone marrow graft donor gave peripheral blood on the day of marrow donation. Looked up from germline, CDR1 is SGDLS and CDR2 is YYNGEE. Unmatched junction bases numbered 5, after V lost 3 bases and J lost 1 base. The CDR3 contains 15 residues. With regard to this clone: Antigen specificity is unknown.

This receptor was identified in a woman in her forties or fifties in good health and a related stem cell transplant donor. The genes are TRBV9 and TRBJ2-3, with TRBD1 matching 7 bases. Sequencing was performed on naive CD4+ T cells sorted from blood. DNA for the CDR3: TGTGCCAGCAGCGCCCACGGACAGGGCACAGATACGCAGTATTTT. Its protein product is CASSAHGQGTDTQYF.